This T cell receptor (beta chain) derives from a study of graft-versus-host responses after intestinal transplantation. Study-level information: Isolated intestinal, liver-intestinal, or multivisceral transplants were what recipients had. Anti-thymocyte globulin induction was given to all recipients, followed by tacrolimus and steroids for around three years.

Germline V gives CDR1 MNHNS, CDR2 SASEGT. Trimming stripped 3 bases from V and 8 bases from J, with 11 bases between. The CDR3 totals 13 residues. A note on this clone: Its target is not known.

Libraries were prepared by immunoSEQ multiplex PCR; TCRdb keeps only in-frame clonotypes and omits some of them. The table shows 100,000 to 120,000 clones, with just over 90% occurring only once. The TCR comes from a human donor who received an intestinal transplant. The gene calls are TRBV6-1 and TRBJ1-5; no firm D call. The sequenced sample was unstimulated CD8+ T cells sorted from spleen or lymph node cells, obtained before intestinal transplant. CDR3 bases: TGTGCCAGCAGTGACATTGTAAATAAGCCCCAGCATTTT. It specifies CASSDIVNKPQHF.